Each of the 9 T cell receptor beta chains below was sequenced from the same sample in a study of T-cell reconstitution after alpha-beta-depleted transplantation in children. Library preparation (for TCRbeta) was performed with unique molecular identifiers. TCRdb independently ran MiXCR on the PCR reads; one entry per CDR3 protein. The sample gives roughly 300,000 distinct CDR3 sequences, about 9.9% of which show up once; around a quarter is in the top ten. The starting material was peripheral blood, obtained 180 days after TCRalphabeta/CD19-depleted stem cell transplant. These receptors all come from a male patient under 10 years old who had a stem cell transplant for chronic granulomatous disease, so the T cells may come from the graft donor.

This clonotype occurred many times. V gene TRBV25-1 combines with J gene TRBJ2-1; D not resolved. V was shortened by 4 bases and J by 3 bases, with 7 bases between the two germline ends. Germline-derived CDR1 and CDR2 are MGHDK and SYGVNS. CDR3 length: 13 amino acids. CDR3 bases: TGTGCCAGCAGTGTAGCCGACTACAATGAGCAGTTCTTC. Translating it yields CASSVADYNEQFF. Full variable domain (missing parts from reference TRBV25-1 and TRBJ2-1): EADIYQTPRYLVIGTGKKITLECSQTMGHDKMYWYQQDPGMELHLIHYSYGVNSTEKGDLSSESTVSRIRTEHFPLTLESARPSHTSQYLCASSVADYNEQFFGPGTRLTVL.

This clonotype was counted ten times or more. The chain is built from TRBV20-1 and TRBJ2-5; 15 bases align to TRBD2. This CDR3 has 15 amino acids. Unmatched junction bases numbered 5, after V lost 4 bases and J lost 5 bases. In germline, CDR1 is DFQATT, CDR2 SNEGSKA (reference sequence). The CDR3 DNA follows: TGCAGTGCTACGGGACTAGCGGGAGGTCAGGAGACCCAGTACTTC. It codes for CSATGLAGGQETQYF.

This clonotype has at least ten counts. This rearrangement joins TRBV5-1 to TRBJ2-7, with TRBD2 as a possible D gene (6 bases). The CDR3 extends over 15 amino acids. V was pared by 2 bases and J by 0 bases, with 12 bases between. Germline CDR1 reads SGHRS; CDR2 reads YFSETQ. CDR3 region: CASSFAGPHSYEQYF. CDR3 coding DNA: TGCGCCAGCAGCTTTGCGGGACCCCACTCCTACGAGCAGTACTTC.

This clonotype was seen ten or more times. The rearrangement uses TRBV4-1 and TRBJ1-4, with D possibly TRBD1 on 6 matching bases. The V and J ends lost 4 bases and 5 bases respectively, with 14 bases between them. The CDR3 sequence is 15 residues long. CDR1 is MGHRA, CDR2 YSYEKL, per germline. The CDR3 loop is CASSLGTFANEKLFF. The CDR3 DNA is TGCGCCAGCAGCCTGGGGACATTCGCCAATGAAAAACTGTTTTTT.

This clonotype showed up many times. The J gene is TRBJ2-5, the V gene TRBV15; maybe TRBD1 (7 bases). Germline CDR1 is LNHNV and CDR2 is YYDKDF (reference sequence). V was cut by 2 bases and J by 3 bases, with 13 bases left in between. The CDR3 extends over 15 amino acids. CDR3 coding DNA: TGTGCCACCAGCAGACCTCGGGGGACAGAAGAGACCCAGTACTTC. Amino acid sequence: CATSRPRGTEETQYF.

CDR3 coding DNA: TGTGCCAGCGGCCGACCCGGGGGGGAGCAGTACTTC. Protein product: CASGRPGGEQYF. This chain uses TRBV7-2 with TRBJ2-7; 7 bases are shared with TRBD2. The CDR3 covers 12 residues. V lost 8 bases and J lost 7; bases outside the gene matches: 8. Germline CDR1 reads SGHTA; CDR2 reads FQGNSA.

In regard to this clonotype: One base away lies a much larger clone, so this may be a sequencing read error. The chain couples TRBV6-2 or TRBV6-3 to TRBJ1-1; D not resolved. V was clipped by 2 bases and J by 1 base, with 8 bases between them. The germline gives CDR1 MNHEY, CDR2 SVGEGT. This CDR3 region has 14 residues. The CDR3 DNA is TGTGCCAGCAGTTACCGGCAGTGGAACACTGAAGCTTTCTTT. Translation: CASSYRQWNTEAFF.

As regards this clonotype: With a much larger clone just one base away, this may be a read error. The chain links TRBV7-9 to TRBJ1-2; the D gene is possibly TRBD1 (5 bases). Germline CDR1 reads SEHNR; CDR2 reads FQNEAQ (reference sequence). This CDR3 contains 16 residues. The V gene lost 8 bases and the J gene lost 7 bases, with 26 bases spanning the gap. In DNA form, the CDR3 reads TGTGCCAGCTCGTCTCCGATAATTGGAGGGGAGTGTGGCTACACCTTC. Protein product: CASSSPIIGGECGYTF.

This clonotype was seen ten or more times. V gene TRBV20-1 combines with J gene TRBJ2-3, with no clear D. V gave up 3 bases and J gave up 0 bases, with 10 bases separating them. The CDR3 runs to 14 residues. The germline CDR1 and CDR2 sequences are DFQATT and SNEGSKA (reference sequence). The CDR3: CSASATSSTDTQYF. The CDR3 coding sequence is TGCAGTGCTAGCGCTACCTCTAGCACAGATACGCAGTATTTT.